Listed below are T cell receptor beta chains from one sample, sequenced in a study of blood T cell repertoires in COVID-19. TCRdb's copy holds only in-frame clones and misses some; the assay was immunoSEQ multiplex PCR. The sample carries some 98,000 clones, roughly 80% recorded once. Sequenced input: peripheral blood. Receptors originate from a human donor in a cohort sampled during active COVID-19. The CDR3 runs from the conserved cysteine through the conserved F or W. Fields, in order: J gene, D gene, V gene, clone size, CDR3 DNA, CDR3 protein. The D gene is left open where the match is weak. A clone size is listed for some rows: how often the clone was seen (once, few, many), or a class if it is expanded.

>TRBJ2-7|TRBD2|TRBV10-3|few
TGTGCCATCAGGGGGACTAGCAGAACCTACGAGCAGTACTTC
CAIRGTSRTYEQYF
>TRBJ1-1|TRBD1|TRBV12-3/TRBV12-4|NA
TGTGCCAGCAGCCAAAGACAGGGCACTGAAGCTTTCTTT
CASSQRQGTEAFF
>TRBJ2-7|NA|TRBV6-1|NA
TGTGCCAGCAGTGAAATGAATGACGGAGCCTACGAGCAGTACTTC
CASSEMNDGAYEQYF
>TRBJ2-3|NA|TRBV9|NA
TGTGCCAGCAGCCCCTCAGGGTCTTCTCCCACAGATACGCAGTATTTT
CASSPSGSSPTDTQYF
>TRBJ1-5|TRBD1|TRBV24-1|NA
TGTGCCACCAGTGATGGGACAGGGTATTTTGGGGGCAATCAGCCCCAGCATTTT
CATSDGTGYFGGNQPQHF
>TRBJ2-7|NA|TRBV18|NA
TGTGCCAGCTCACCGGGAATCACAGGGTCGTACGAGCAGTACTTC
CASSPGITGSYEQYF
>TRBJ2-7|NA|TRBV27|NA
TGTGCCAGCAGTCCCAGACCCGGCGGGCCCTACGAGCAGTACTTC
CASSPRPGGPYEQYF
>TRBJ1-5|NA|TRBV7-9|NA
TGTGCCAGCAGCTTGGGACTTCAGCCCCAGCATTTT
CASSLGLQPQHF
>TRBJ2-1|NA|TRBV6-6|NA
TGTGCCAGCGGAAGCAGGAACAATGAGCAGTTCTTC
CASGSRNNEQFF
>TRBJ1-1|TRBD1|TRBV5-5|NA
TGTGCCAGCAGCCCCGGACAGGGGGCATCTGAAGCTTTCTTT
CASSPGQGASEAFF
>TRBJ2-3|TRBD2|TRBV29-1|NA
TGCAGCGTTGTAGGCGCCGGGGCGGGAGAAATAGATACGCAGTATTTT
CSVVGAGAGEIDTQYF
>TRBJ1-1|TRBD1|TRBV30|NA
TGTGCCTGGAGTACTGGCAGGGGGGACACTGAAGCTTTCTTT
CAWSTGRGDTEAFF
>TRBJ1-1|NA|TRBV2|NA
TGTGCCAGCAGTTCCAGGGTGGGGAACACTGAAGCTTTCTTT
CASSSRVGNTEAFF
>TRBJ1-2|NA|TRBV7-2|NA
TGTGCCAGCAGCTTAGCGAGGGACTATGGCTACACCTTC
CASSLARDYGYTF
>TRBJ1-2|TRBD1|TRBV28|NA
TGTGCCAGCTGGCCCAGGGGGACAGGGGGCGTTAGCTTC
CASWPRGTGGVSF
>TRBJ2-1|NA|TRBV9|NA
TGTGCCAGCAGCCCGTGGGGGGCTAGCGGTGGTAATGAGCAGTTCTTC
CASSPWGASGGNEQFF
>TRBJ2-3|TRBD2|TRBV3-1/TRBV3-2|NA
TGTGCCAGCAGCCACGGACGGGGGGAGGGCCGCACAGATACGCAGTATTTT
CASSHGRGEGRTDTQYF
>TRBJ1-2|NA|TRBV28|once
TGTGCCAGCAGTTTATTGGGCGGGGGCTACACCTTC
CASSLLGGGYTF
>TRBJ2-7|TRBD2|TRBV27|few
TGTGCCAGCAGTTCCCACTCTAGCGGGAGGATCGAGCAGTACTTC
CASSSHSSGRIEQYF
>TRBJ1-1|NA|TRBV15|NA
TGTGCCACCAGCAGAGTTGGGGCCGCTTTCTTT
CATSRVGAAFF
>TRBJ2-7|NA|TRBV5-1|NA
TGCGCCAGCAGCCGTGACAGAACCCCCTTGGAGCAGTACTTC
CASSRDRTPLEQYF
>TRBJ1-6|TRBD1|TRBV5-6|few
TGTGCCAGCAGCTCTCTTTGGCAGGGGGATAATTCACCCCTCCACTTT
CASSSLWQGDNSPLHF
>TRBJ2-7|NA|TRBV2|NA
TGTGCCAGCCGGGAAAACTACGAGCAGTACTTC
CASRENYEQYF
>TRBJ1-5|NA|TRBV30|NA
TGTGCCTGGGGCTTTCAGGGACTCAATCAGCCCCAGCATTTT
CAWGFQGLNQPQHF
>TRBJ1-5|NA|TRBV7-8|few
TGTGCCAGCAGCCCCTATAGCAATCAGCCCCAGCATTTT
CASSPYSNQPQHF
>TRBJ2-7|NA|TRBV5-6|NA
TGTGCCAGCAGCTTCTCGGGAAGCGATTACGAGCAGTACTTC
CASSFSGSDYEQYF
>TRBJ2-1|TRBD1|TRBV6-4|NA
TGTGCCAGCAGTGAACCGGGACAGGCCATTGGGAGATCCTACAATGAGCAGTTCTTC
CASSEPGQAIGRSYNEQFF
>TRBJ1-3|TRBD1|TRBV6-6|NA
TGTGCCTCCTTAACAGGGGTTGGAAACACCATATATTTT
CASLTGVGNTIYF
>TRBJ1-5|NA|TRBV19|NA
TGTGCCAGTACCGGAGGAGCAGATAGCAATCAGCCCCAGCATTTT
CASTGGADSNQPQHF
>TRBJ1-6|NA|TRBV5-1|NA
TGCGCCAGCAGCTTGGGGGGGGATCGGACCCCCCTCCACTTT
CASSLGGDRTPLHF
>TRBJ1-1|NA|TRBV12-3/TRBV12-4|NA
TGTGCCAGCAGGGCAGGGATTATTACTGAAGCTTTCTTT
CASRAGIITEAFF
>TRBJ2-5|TRBD1|TRBV28|NA
TGTGCCAGCAGTCAGAGGGGGCGGACCCAGTACTTC
CASSQRGRTQYF
>TRBJ1-2|TRBD1|TRBV30|NA
TGTGCCTGGAACACTCAAGGGACAGGGGACCTCTATGGCTACACCTTC
CAWNTQGTGDLYGYTF
>TRBJ2-5|TRBD1|TRBV5-1|NA
TGCGCCAGCAGCAGGCAGGGGGCGGAGGAGACCCAGTACTTC
CASSRQGAEETQYF
>TRBJ1-3|NA|TRBV15|NA
TGTGCCACCAGCAGAGGGGCAGATCCTGGAAACACCATATATTTT
CATSRGADPGNTIYF
>TRBJ2-7|NA|TRBV27|NA
TGTGCCAGCAGTTTATCTCCGGGAGCTAACTACGAGCAGTACTTC
CASSLSPGANYEQYF
>TRBJ2-7|NA|TRBV27|NA
TGTGCCAGCAGTCCGTTGGACTCAATCTCCTACGAGCAGTACTTC
CASSPLDSISYEQYF
>TRBJ2-3|TRBD2|TRBV24-1|once
TGTGCCACCAGTGACCCGACTAGCGGGAGGCAAGATACGCAGTATTTT
CATSDPTSGRQDTQYF
>TRBJ2-5|NA|TRBV7-9|NA
TGTGCCAGCAGCCGAGGTATCGGCCCTAGGGAGACCCAGTACTTC
CASSRGIGPRETQYF
>TRBJ2-2|NA|TRBV11-3|NA
TGTGCCAGCAGCTTAGGGCCAGGCACCGGGGAGCTGTTTTTT
CASSLGPGTGELFF
>TRBJ2-6|TRBD2|TRBV27|NA
TGTGCCAGCAGTTCCGGAGACCCGCGGGAGGCTGGGGCCAACGTCCTGACTTTC
CASSSGDPREAGANVLTF
>TRBJ2-7|TRBD2|TRBV6-1|NA
TGTGCCAGCAGTGACCCCGGACTAGCGGCTGCCTACGAGCAGTACTTC
CASSDPGLAAAYEQYF
>TRBJ1-5|TRBD1|TRBV28|NA
TGTGCCAGCAGTTTATCCGGACAGGGCAATCAGCCCCAGCATTTT
CASSLSGQGNQPQHF
>TRBJ2-2|TRBD1|TRBV6-5|NA
TGTGCCAGCAGGGGACAGGGGGCAAGCACCGGGGAGCTGTTTTTT
CASRGQGASTGELFF
>TRBJ2-3|TRBD2|TRBV19|NA
TGTGCCAGTAGCTCCGGGGGTAGCGGGAGGTATACGCAGTATTTT
CASSSGGSGRYTQYF
>TRBJ2-7|TRBD2|TRBV3-1/TRBV3-2|NA
TGTGCCAGCAGCCAAGAACCCACTAGCGGGAAGGAGTACTTC
CASSQEPTSGKEYF
>TRBJ2-7|TRBD2|TRBV7-9|NA
TGTGCCAGCAGCAAGGGACTAGCGTACGAGCAGTACTTC
CASSKGLAYEQYF
>TRBJ2-7|NA|TRBV3-1/TRBV3-2|NA
TGTGCCAGCAGCCACTTGTCGGACGAGCAGTACTTC
CASSHLSDEQYF
>TRBJ1-1|TRBD1|TRBV18|NA
TGTGCCAGCTCGCCAAACCGGGACAGTGAAGCTTTCTTT
CASSPNRDSEAFF
>TRBJ1-1|NA|TRBV7-2|NA
TGTGCCAGCAGCCCGACACCGAACACTGAAGCTTTCTTT
CASSPTPNTEAFF
>TRBJ2-1|NA|TRBV3-1/TRBV3-2|NA
TGTGCCAGCGGGGGCGGGAGTGATGGGAATGAGCAGTTCTTC
CASGGGSDGNEQFF
>TRBJ2-3|TRBD2|TRBV19|NA
TGTGCCAGTAGTACTAGCGGAGGCACAGATACGCAGTATTTT
CASSTSGGTDTQYF
>TRBJ2-7|NA|TRBV18|NA
TGTGCCAGCTCACCTGCCGGCGGCGAGCAGTACTTC
CASSPAGGEQYF
>TRBJ2-7|TRBD2|TRBV28|once
TGTGCCAGCAGTTCCATAGCGGGAAACCACTACGAGCAGTACTTC
CASSSIAGNHYEQYF